These 23 T cell receptor beta chains came from one sample sequenced in a study of cytomegalovirus exposure and HLA in healthy donors. A multiplex PCR was run with 60 Vbeta primers and 13 Jbeta primers. The protocol was immunoSEQ multiplex PCR, while the TCRdb copy is restricted to in-frame clones and leaves out a portion. Across roughly 120,000 clones, the top ten clones capture roughly 1% of the sample. Source material: PBMCs. All receptors derive from a man aged 18 to 35 in good health and CMV-seronegative.

The rearrangement joins TRBV11-2 to TRBJ2-5, with TRBD2 identical over 8 bases. The CDR3 has 19 residues. Per the germline V gene, CDR1 is SGHAT and CDR2 is FQNNGV. V lost 0 bases and J lost 3; bases outside the gene matches: 15. In DNA form, the CDR3 reads TGTGCCAGCAGCTTAGAGGGGCCCAGCGGGAGAAGAGTTAAAGAGACCCAGTACTTC. It yields the protein CASSLEGPSGRRVKETQYF.

On this clone itself: The junction departs from germline at one end; a sequencing error may be responsible. The rearrangement uses TRBV18 and TRBJ1-1; 11 bases line up with TRBD1. From germline, CDR1 is KGHSH and CDR2 LQKENI. This CDR3 contains 15 residues. CDR3 in amino acids: CASSREGQGVGEDFF. CDR3 bases: TGTGCCAGCTCACGGGAGGGACAGGGGGTCGGTGAAGATTTCTTT.

The chain couples TRBV11-2 to TRBJ2-1, with a possible D match to TRBD2 (5 bases). This CDR3 contains 13 residues. CDR1 and CDR2 (germline): SGHAT, FQNNGV. Trimming cost V 5 bases and J 7 bases, with 12 bases left between them. The DNA of the CDR3 is TGTGCCAGCAGCCCCCGCGGGCGGAATGAGCAGTTCTTC. Protein: CASSPRGRNEQFF.

The V and J genes are TRBV7-2 and TRBJ2-1; 11 positions match TRBD2. The CDR3 has 17 amino acids. V shed 5 bases, J shed 7 bases, and the junction held 13 bases outside the gene matches. Germline V CDR1 and CDR2: SGHTA, FQGNSA. In nucleotides, the CDR3 is TGTGCCAGCAGCCATACTAGCGGGAGACTCTCGGGGAATGAGCAGTTCTTC. Translation: CASSHTSGRLSGNEQFF.

The V gene is TRBV6-6, the J gene TRBJ2-2, with unresolved D. V gave up 2 bases and J gave up 0 bases, with 10 bases separating them. Germline CDR1 reads MNHNY; CDR2 reads SVGAGI (reference sequence). The CDR3 covers 16 residues. The CDR3 loop is CASSYTALANTGELFF. The CDR3 nucleotides read TGTGCCAGCAGTTACACGGCCCTAGCGAACACCGGGGAGCTGTTTTTT.

The chain recombines TRBV7-9 with TRBJ2-7, with 9 positions matching TRBD1. The CDR3 extends over 15 amino acids. Germline V CDR1 and CDR2: SEHNR, FQNEAQ (reference sequence). The V segment lost 1 base and the J segment 5 bases; nucleotides outside the gene matches: 6. CDR3 loop: CASSLVQGAFDEQYF. CDR3 in DNA: TGTGCCAGCAGCTTAGTACAGGGGGCGTTCGACGAGCAGTACTTC.

The V call is TRBV19, the J call TRBJ1-1; D is unresolved. CDR3 length: 15 residues. V lost 6 bases and J 1 base, leaving 15 bases between the germline ends. Germline CDR1 and CDR2: LNHDA and SQIVND (reference sequence). The CDR3 nucleotides read TGTGCCAGTAGGGCGGTCCCAATAGGGAACACTGAAGCTTTCTTT. It specifies CASRAVPIGNTEAFF.

The rearrangement uses TRBV19 and TRBJ1-1; a possible D gene is TRBD1 (6 bases). Trimming cost V 6 bases and J 3 bases, with 26 bases left between them. Germline V gene data show CDR1 as LNHDA and CDR2 as SQIVND (reference sequence). This CDR3 contains 18 residues. CDR3 sequence: CASRSVRGGRLGDTEAFF. The CDR3 DNA follows: TGTGCCAGTAGGTCCGTCCGGGGGGGCCGTCTTGGGGACACTGAAGCTTTCTTT.

CDR3 DNA sequence: TGCAGCGTTGAAGAGAACAGGCAACCCTACGAGCAGTACTTC. Translation gives CSVEENRQPYEQYF. This rearrangement joins TRBV29-1 to TRBJ2-7, with TRBD1 as a possible D gene (5 bases). The CDR3 covers 14 residues. CDR1 and CDR2 (germline): SQVTM, ANQGSEA. Trimming removed 0 bases from V and 2 bases from J, with 11 bases in between.

The V call is TRBV5-1, the J call TRBJ1-5; no clear D gene. This CDR3 contains 16 residues. Trimming removed 4 bases at V and 6 bases at J, with 20 bases between. Per germline, CDR1 SGHRS and CDR2 YFSETQ. The CDR3 DNA is TGCGCCAGCAGCGTGGGTGATGTGGAGAAAGGTCAGCCCCAGCATTTT. Protein product: CASSVGDVEKGQPQHF.

This chain uses TRBV27 with TRBJ2-6; 10 bases line up with TRBD1. CDR3 length: 20 amino acids. Germline trimming cut 11 bases from V and 2 bases from J; bases unmatched to any gene: 21. Germline V gene lookup returns CDR1 MNHEY and CDR2 SMNVEV (reference sequence). In DNA form, the CDR3 reads TGTGCCTCCCCATCCCGTCCCCCCGGGACAGGGGTCCCTGGGGCCAACGTCCTGACTTTC. Translating it yields CASPSRPPGTGVPGANVLTF.

CDR3 sequence: CASSPIGLAALYEQYF. The DNA for the CDR3 is TGCGCCAGCAGCCCCATAGGACTAGCGGCCCTCTACGAGCAGTACTTC. The gene calls are TRBV4-1 and TRBJ2-7; 10 positions agree with TRBD2. J lost 3 bases, V lost 4 bases, and 9 bases had no gene match. Germline CDR1 MGHRA, CDR2 YSYEKL. The CDR3 is 16 residues long.

This rearrangement joins TRBV5-1 to TRBJ2-3, with D possibly being TRBD1 (5 bases). Germline loops: CDR1 SGHRS, CDR2 YFSETQ. Trimming shortened V by 5 bases and J by 3 bases, and 10 bases separated the two germline ends. The CDR3 is 13 amino acids. In DNA form, the CDR3 reads TGCGCCAGCAGATCCACAGGAACAGATACGCAGTATTTT. Protein: CASRSTGTDTQYF. The variable domain in full, completed from reference TRBV5-1 and TRBJ2-3, reads KAGVTQTPRYLIKTRGQQVTLSCSPISGHRSVSWYQQTPGQGLQFLFEYFSETQRNKGNFPGRFSGRQFSNSRSEMNVSTLELGDSALYLCASRSTGTDTQYFGPGTRLTVL.

The rearrangement uses TRBV5-6 and TRBJ2-4, with 10 bases matching TRBD1. The CDR3 runs 16 residues. The trim removed 2 bases at V and 5 bases at J, leaving 7 bases unmatched. Germline V gene lookup returns CDR1 SGHDT and CDR2 YYEEEE. CDR3 loop: CASSFRQGALQNIQYF. The CDR3 DNA is TGTGCCAGCAGCTTCAGACAGGGGGCCTTACAAAACATTCAGTACTTC.

The J gene is TRBJ2-7, the V gene TRBV7-9; a weak D match, TRBD1 (5 bases). Per the germline V gene, CDR1 is SEHNR and CDR2 is FQNEAQ (reference sequence). V shed 0 bases and J shed 5 bases, with 8 bases lying between them. The length of the CDR3 is 13 residues. Here the CDR3 reads CASSLASRDEQYF. DNA of the CDR3: TGTGCCAGCAGCTTAGCATCCAGGGACGAGCAGTACTTC.

The chain links TRBV19 to TRBJ2-2, with 10 bases aligning to TRBD2. CDR3 length: 20 amino acids. Germline CDR1 is LNHDA and CDR2 is SQIVND (reference sequence). V lost 4 bases and J lost 3; bases outside the gene matches: 17. The CDR3 region is CASSTLYRSGGAGDTGELFF. As DNA, the CDR3 is TGTGCCAGTAGTACCCTCTATAGGAGCGGGGGGGCCGGTGACACCGGGGAGCTGTTTTTT.

The genes are TRBV10-2 and TRBJ1-4; D remains unclear. Germline CDR1 WSHSY, CDR2 SAAADI. CDR3 length: 15 amino acids. Trimming cost V 2 bases and J 0 bases, with 7 bases left between them. CDR3 nucleotide sequence: TGCGCCAGCAGTGAGACGCGAGCAACTAATGAAAAACTGTTTTTT. Residues: CASSETRATNEKLFF.

The rearrangement links TRBV11-2 to TRBJ2-7, with D hard to call. The CDR3 spans 15 residues. Germline V gene lookup returns CDR1 SGHAT and CDR2 FQNNGV. V was cut by 5 bases and J by 6 bases, with 20 bases left in between. As DNA, the CDR3 is TGTGCCAGCAGCCCCATCCCTTTAGCTTCGGGCGAGCAGTACTTC. Its protein is CASSPIPLASGEQYF. Complete variable domain (other parts from reference TRBV11-2 and TRBJ2-7): EAGVAQSPRYKIIEKRQSVAFWCNPISGHATLYWYQQILGQGPKLLIQFQNNGVVDDSQLPKDRFSAERLKGVDSTLKIQPAKLEDSAVYLCASSPIPLASGEQYFGPGTRLTVT.

The chain recombines TRBV11-2 with TRBJ2-7, with a possible D match to TRBD1 (5 bases). CDR3 size: 18 residues. V lost 2 bases, J lost 3 bases, and 23 bases lay in between. CDR1 SGHAT and CDR2 FQNNGV come from the germline V gene. Written as DNA, the CDR3 is TGTGCCAGCAGCTTAATCTTCGCGCAGGGCCTGGGTTTCTACGAGCAGTACTTC. It translates to CASSLIFAQGLGFYEQYF.

The chain recombines TRBV19 with TRBJ2-3; 9 bases align to TRBD1. The ends lost 5 bases at V and 3 bases at J; junction bases unmatched: 6. The CDR3 is 15 amino acids. Per the germline V gene, CDR1 is LNHDA and CDR2 is SQIVND (reference sequence). This chain's CDR3 is CASSRDREGTDTQYF. CDR3 DNA: TGTGCCAGTAGTCGGGACAGGGAGGGGACAGATACGCAGTATTTT.

The CDR3 sequence is CAWSLGGRYGYTF. In nucleotides, the CDR3 is TGTGCCTGGAGTTTGGGCGGGCGCTATGGCTACACCTTC. The chain joins TRBV30 to TRBJ1-2; unclear D gene. V was pared by 2 bases and J by 4 bases, with 11 bases between. The germline V gene encodes CDR1 GTSNPN and CDR2 SVGIG (reference sequence). The CDR3 has 13 amino acids.

CDR3 DNA sequence: TGTGCCAGCAGCCCAGGGTATGAAAAACTGTTTTTT. This sequence encodes CASSPGYEKLFF. The genes are TRBV7-8 and TRBJ1-4; D might be TRBD1 (5 bases). The V gene lost 5 bases and the J gene lost 6 bases, with 7 bases spanning the gap. CDR3 size: 12 residues. Germline V CDR1 and CDR2: SGHVS, FQNEAQ.

The V call is TRBV10-3, the J call TRBJ2-7; 7 positions match TRBD2. From germline, CDR1 is ENHRY and CDR2 SYGVKD. The CDR3 consists of 13 residues. V trimming: 4 bases; J trimming: 6 bases; junction bases outside the gene matches: 6. The CDR3 nucleotides read TGTGCCATCAGTGGGGGGGGAATGCCCGAGCAGTACTTC. It is translated as CAISGGGMPEQYF.